This T cell receptor beta chain came from a study of cytomegalovirus exposure and HLA in healthy donors. This clone came up once. The antigen remains unidentified. This CDR3 is also generated by other DNA sequences in the sample. 13 Jbeta primers and 60 Vbeta primers were used for the PCR. Sequenced by immunoSEQ multiplex PCR; TCRdb stores in-frame clones only, minus some. This table has about 140,000 clones, 61% appearing once. Study conclusions and caveats: Rare TCR sequences predominated, though certain public TCRs were found in many donors.

J gave up 7 bases and V 0 bases, and 0 bases lay outside the gene matches. The CDR3 runs to 13 residues. Germline-derived CDR1 and CDR2 are GTSNPN and SVGIG (reference sequence). The TCR was taken from a male donor in good health and CMV-seronegative. The sample comprised PBMCs. The J gene is TRBJ1-6, the V gene TRBV30, with TRBD1 matching over 7 bases. The CDR3 sequence: CAWSVQGNSPLHF. CDR3 sequence (DNA): TGTGCCTGGAGTGTACAGGGGAATTCACCCCTCCACTTT.